This TCR beta chain is drawn from a study of shared clonotypes between healthy human individuals. For the study at large: Used for every donor were three CD4 naive, three CD4 memory, two CD8 naive and one CD8 memory plate. General study results and limits: Sampling used blood alone; tissue repertoires probably differ. Among a few donors, roughly 5% of naive CD4 clonotypes were found in common.

Some clones are missing from TCRdb's copy, which holds only in-frame ones; the method was immunoSEQ multiplex PCR. The sample holds more than 1.2 million clones, around 98.5% seen once. About this clone itself: Its antigen is unidentified.

This CDR3 is built from 12 residues. Germline loops: CDR1 SQVTM, CDR2 ANQGSEA. The V end was cut by 4 bases, the J end by 9 bases, with 15 bases between. The clonotype was recovered from a young man in good health. The V and J genes are TRBV29-1 and TRBJ2-5; unclear D gene. Specimen: naive CD4+ T cells sorted from blood. Subset here: CD45RA+ positively selected. This CDR3 reads CSVGGIWLAQYF. The CDR3 DNA reads TGCAGCGTTGGGGGAATCTGGTTGGCCCAGTACTTC.